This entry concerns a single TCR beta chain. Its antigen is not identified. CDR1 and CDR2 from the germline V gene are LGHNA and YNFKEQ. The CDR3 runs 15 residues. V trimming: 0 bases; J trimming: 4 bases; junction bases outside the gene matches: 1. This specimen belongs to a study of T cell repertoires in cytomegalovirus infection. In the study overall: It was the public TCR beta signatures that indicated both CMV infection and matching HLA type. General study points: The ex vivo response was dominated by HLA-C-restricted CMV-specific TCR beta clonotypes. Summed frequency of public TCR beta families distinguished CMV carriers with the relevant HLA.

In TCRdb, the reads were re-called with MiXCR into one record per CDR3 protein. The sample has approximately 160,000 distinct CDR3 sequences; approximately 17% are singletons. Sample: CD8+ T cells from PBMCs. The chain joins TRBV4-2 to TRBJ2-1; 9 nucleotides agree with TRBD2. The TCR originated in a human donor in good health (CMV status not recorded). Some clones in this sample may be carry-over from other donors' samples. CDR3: CASSQERGGYNEQFF. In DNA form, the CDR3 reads TGTGCCAGCAGCCAAGAGCGGGGGGGTTACAATGAGCAGTTCTTC.